This T cell receptor beta chain appears in the sequencing data of a study of Ad26.COV2.S vaccination and SARS-CoV-2 variants. The study, taken as a whole, reports: Vaccinees displayed broader spike-specific TCR repertoires than placebo recipients. Participants given vaccine showed non-spike TCR breadth similar to that of placebo recipients.

CDR3 size: 14 residues. The ends lost 6 bases at V and 4 bases at J; junction bases unmatched: 6. Germline V gives CDR1 SQVTM, CDR2 ANQGSEA. Using immunoSEQ multiplex PCR, the repertoire was profiled, and TCRdb retains in-frame clones only, with some absent. The repertoire holds about 350,000 clones, with under 95% as singletons. To note about this clone: Its matching antigen is unknown.

This sequence originates from a human donor who had recovered from COVID-19. Specimen: peripheral blood, collected after recovery from COVID-19. The V and J genes are TRBV29-1 and TRBJ2-1; TRBD2 matches 10 bases. CDR3 bases: TGCAGCGTCTTAGCGGGGGGCCCGTACAATGAGCAGTTCTTC. Protein sequence: CSVLAGGPYNEQFF.